Sequencing of this T cell receptor beta chain was carried out in a study of T cells in women clearing cervical HPV infection. The overall study: HLA type stays a possible confounder, typing being limited.

V shed 5 bases and J 10 bases; nucleotides not matched to a gene: 7. Germline CDR1 and CDR2: MDHEN and SYDVKM. The CDR3 runs to 14 residues. Dot-blot hybridization genotyped cervical HPV amplified with MY09/MY11 PCR. Findings of the study overall: Richness plus V gene abundances separated cases from controls with AUC 0.65 to 0.85.

Clones were sequenced by immunoSEQ multiplex PCR, and TCRdb holds only the in-frame ones, with some missing. The sample table includes some 30,000 clones. As to this clone: Its antigen is unknown. The read stops 3 residues short of the end of the CDR3; the missing end is completed from the germline J gene.

This sequence was found in a woman aged 18 to 75 with a cervical HPV16 infection that either progressed to CIN3+ or cleared (not recorded which). Material for sequencing was blood buffy coat. The chain uses TRBV28 and TRBJ1-6; 8 bases are a match to TRBD1. CDR3 protein: CASSPGQGYSPLHF. Partial CDR3 DNA: TGTGCCAGCAGTCCCGGACAGGGTTACTCACCC.